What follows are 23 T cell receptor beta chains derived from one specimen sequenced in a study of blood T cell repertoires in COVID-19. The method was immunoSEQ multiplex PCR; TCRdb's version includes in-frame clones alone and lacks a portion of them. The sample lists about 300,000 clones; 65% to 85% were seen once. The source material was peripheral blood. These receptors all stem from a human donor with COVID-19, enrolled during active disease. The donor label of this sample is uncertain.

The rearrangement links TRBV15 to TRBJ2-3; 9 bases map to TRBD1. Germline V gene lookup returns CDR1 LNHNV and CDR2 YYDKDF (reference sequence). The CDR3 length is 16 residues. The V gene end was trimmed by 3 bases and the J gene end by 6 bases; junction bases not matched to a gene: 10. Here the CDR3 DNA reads TGTGCCACCAGCAGTACCGTGGGACAGGGAGGGGATACGCAGTATTTT. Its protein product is CATSSTVGQGGDTQYF.

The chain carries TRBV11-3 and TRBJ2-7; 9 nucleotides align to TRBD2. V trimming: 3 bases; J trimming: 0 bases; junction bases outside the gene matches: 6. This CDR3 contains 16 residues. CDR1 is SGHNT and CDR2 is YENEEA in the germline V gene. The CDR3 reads CASSFDSSGVSYEQYF. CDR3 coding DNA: TGTGCCAGCAGCTTCGACTCTAGCGGGGTCTCCTACGAGCAGTACTTC.

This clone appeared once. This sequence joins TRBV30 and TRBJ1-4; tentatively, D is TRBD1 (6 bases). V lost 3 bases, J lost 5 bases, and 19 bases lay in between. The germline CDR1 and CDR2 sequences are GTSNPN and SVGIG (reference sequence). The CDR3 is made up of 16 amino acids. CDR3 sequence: CAWRGRGSIRNEKLFF. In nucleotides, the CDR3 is TGTGCCTGGAGGGGCAGGGGAAGCATCCGCAATGAAAAACTGTTTTTT. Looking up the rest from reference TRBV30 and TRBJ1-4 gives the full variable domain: SQTIHQWPATLVQPVGSPLSLECTVEGTSNPNLYWYRQAAGRGLQLLFYSVGIGQISSEVPQNLSASRPQDRQFILSSKKLLLSDSGFYLCAWRGRGSIRNEKLFFGSGTQLSVL.

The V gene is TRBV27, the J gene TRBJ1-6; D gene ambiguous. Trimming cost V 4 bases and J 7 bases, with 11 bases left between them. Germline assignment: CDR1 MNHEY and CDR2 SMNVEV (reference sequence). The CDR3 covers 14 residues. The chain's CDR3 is CASSSYTGNSPLHF. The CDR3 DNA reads TGTGCCAGCAGTTCGTATACGGGGAATTCACCCCTCCACTTT.

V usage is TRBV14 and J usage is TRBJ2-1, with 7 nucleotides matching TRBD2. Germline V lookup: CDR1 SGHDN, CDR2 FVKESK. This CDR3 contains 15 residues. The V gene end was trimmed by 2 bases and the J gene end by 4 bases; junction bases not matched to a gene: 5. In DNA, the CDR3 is TGTGCCAGCAGCCAACCAGCGGGGTCTTACAATGAGCAGTTCTTC. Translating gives CASSQPAGSYNEQFF.

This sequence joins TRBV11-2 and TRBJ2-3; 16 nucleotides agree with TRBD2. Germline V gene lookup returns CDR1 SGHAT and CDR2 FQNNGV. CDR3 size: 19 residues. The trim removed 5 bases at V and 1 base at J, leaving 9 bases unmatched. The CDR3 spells CASSLGTSGRVGGTDTQYF. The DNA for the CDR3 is TGTGCCAGCAGCCTCGGGACTAGCGGGAGGGTAGGAGGCACAGATACGCAGTATTTT.

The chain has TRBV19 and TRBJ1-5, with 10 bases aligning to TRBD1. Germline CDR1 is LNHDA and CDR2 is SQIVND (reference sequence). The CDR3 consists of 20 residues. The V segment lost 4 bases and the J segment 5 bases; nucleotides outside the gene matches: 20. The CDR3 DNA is TGTGCCAGTAGTACAGGTTCCGGGACAGGGGAGCGAATAGGGGATCAGCCCCAGCATTTT. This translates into CASSTGSGTGERIGDQPQHF.

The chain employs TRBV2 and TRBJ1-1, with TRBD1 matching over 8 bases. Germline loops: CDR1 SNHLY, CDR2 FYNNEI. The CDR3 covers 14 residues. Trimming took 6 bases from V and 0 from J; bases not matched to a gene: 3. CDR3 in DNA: TGTGCCAGCAGCTGGACAGGGATGAACACTGAAGCTTTCTTT. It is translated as CASSWTGMNTEAFF.

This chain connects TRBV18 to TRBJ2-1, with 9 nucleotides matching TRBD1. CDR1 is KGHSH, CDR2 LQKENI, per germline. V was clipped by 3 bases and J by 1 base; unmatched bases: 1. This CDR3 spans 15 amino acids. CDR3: CASSPTGGSYNEQFF. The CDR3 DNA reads TGTGCCAGCTCACCGACAGGGGGGTCCTACAATGAGCAGTTCTTC.

The CDR3 nucleotides are TGCGCCAGCAGTCTGGGGACTAGCGGGAGATCGGGACAAGAGACCCAGTACTTC. Translation gives CASSLGTSGRSGQETQYF. The chain couples TRBV4-1 to TRBJ2-5, with 14 bases aligning to TRBD2. The CDR3 is made up of 18 amino acids. V shed 6 bases and J 2 bases; nucleotides not matched to a gene: 11. Germline V gene lookup returns CDR1 MGHRA and CDR2 YSYEKL.

The CDR3 DNA reads as TGCGCCAGCAGCTTAACCCCCCTAGGTAGTAATTCACCCCTCCACTTT. Amino acids: CASSLTPLGSNSPLHF. J is TRBJ1-6 and V is TRBV5-1; D is unclear. The V end lost 2 bases, the J end lost 6 bases, and 15 bases lay between the germline ends. The CDR3 totals 16 residues. The germline V gene has CDR1 SGHRS and CDR2 YFSETQ. The full variable domain, in which reference TRBV5-1 and TRBJ1-6 provide the parts outside the CDR3, is KAGVTQTPRYLIKTRGQQVTLSCSPISGHRSVSWYQQTPGQGLQFLFEYFSETQRNKGNFPGRFSGRQFSNSRSEMNVSTLELGDSALYLCASSLTPLGSNSPLHFGNGTRLTVT.

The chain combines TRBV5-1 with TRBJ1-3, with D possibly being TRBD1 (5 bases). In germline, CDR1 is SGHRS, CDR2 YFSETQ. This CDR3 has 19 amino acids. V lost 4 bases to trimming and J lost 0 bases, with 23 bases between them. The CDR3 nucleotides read TGCGCCAGCAGCCCCCTTGGTGGCAGGGAGGGATACTCTGGAAACACCATATATTTT. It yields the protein CASSPLGGREGYSGNTIYF.

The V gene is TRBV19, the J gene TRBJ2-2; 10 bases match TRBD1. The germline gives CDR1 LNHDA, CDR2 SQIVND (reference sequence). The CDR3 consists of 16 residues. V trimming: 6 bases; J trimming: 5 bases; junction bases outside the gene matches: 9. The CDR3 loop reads CASRTSGQGLTGELFF. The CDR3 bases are TGTGCCAGTAGGACCTCGGGACAGGGGTTGACCGGGGAGCTGTTTTTT.

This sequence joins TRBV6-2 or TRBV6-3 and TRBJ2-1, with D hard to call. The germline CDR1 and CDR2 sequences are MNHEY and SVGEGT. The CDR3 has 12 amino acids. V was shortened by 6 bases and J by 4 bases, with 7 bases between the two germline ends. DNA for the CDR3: TGTGCCAGCAGCTCCCTTTACAATGAGCAGTTCTTC. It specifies CASSSLYNEQFF.

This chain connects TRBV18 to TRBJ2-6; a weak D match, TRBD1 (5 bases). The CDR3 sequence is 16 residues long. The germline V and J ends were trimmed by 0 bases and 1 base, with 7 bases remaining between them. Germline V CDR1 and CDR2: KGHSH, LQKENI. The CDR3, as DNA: TGTGCCAGCTCACCACCTTCAGGGTCTGGGGCCAACGTCCTGACTTTC. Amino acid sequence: CASSPPSGSGANVLTF.

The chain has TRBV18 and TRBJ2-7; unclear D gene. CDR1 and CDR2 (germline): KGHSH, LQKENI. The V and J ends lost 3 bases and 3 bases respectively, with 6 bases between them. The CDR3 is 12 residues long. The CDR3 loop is CASSPTDYEQYF. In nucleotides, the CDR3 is TGTGCCAGCTCACCTACAGACTACGAGCAGTACTTC.

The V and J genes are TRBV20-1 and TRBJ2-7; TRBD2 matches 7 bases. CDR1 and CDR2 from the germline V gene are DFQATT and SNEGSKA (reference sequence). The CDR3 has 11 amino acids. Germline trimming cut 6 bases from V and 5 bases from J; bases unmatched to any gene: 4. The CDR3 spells CSAAGAHEQYF. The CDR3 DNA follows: TGCAGTGCCGCGGGAGCCCACGAGCAGTACTTC.

The CDR3 protein is CASRIGTGGNYGYTF. As DNA, the CDR3 is TGCGCCAGCAGAATCGGGACAGGGGGGAACTATGGCTACACCTTC. The chain carries TRBV5-1 and TRBJ1-2; 11 positions match TRBD1. V trimming: 5 bases; J trimming: 2 bases; junction bases outside the gene matches: 5. The CDR3 is 15 amino acids. Germline values: CDR1 SGHRS, CDR2 YFSETQ.

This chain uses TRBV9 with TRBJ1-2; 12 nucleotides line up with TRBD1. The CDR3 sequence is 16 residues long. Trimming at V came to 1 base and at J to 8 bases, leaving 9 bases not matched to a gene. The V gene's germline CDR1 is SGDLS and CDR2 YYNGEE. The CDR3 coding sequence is TGTGCCAGCAGCGTATTCCAGGGACAGGGGGCGAAAGGCTACACCTTC. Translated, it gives CASSVFQGQGAKGYTF. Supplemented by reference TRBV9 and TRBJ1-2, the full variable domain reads DSGVTQTPKHLITATGQRVTLRCSPRSGDLSVYWYQQSLDQGLQFLIQYYNGEERAKGNILERFSAQQFPDLHSELNLSSLELGDSALYFCASSVFQGQGAKGYTFGSGTRLTVV.

The CDR3 loop is CASSDLRGFWSEAFF. The CDR3 DNA reads as TGTGCCAGCAGCGATTTAAGGGGGTTCTGGTCTGAAGCTTTCTTT. This rearrangement joins TRBV6-5 to TRBJ1-1; maybe TRBD1 (6 bases). With 6 bases removed from V and 6 bases from J, the gap between germline ends came to 20 bases. Germline CDR1 reads MNHEY; CDR2 reads SVGAGI. There are 15 residues in the CDR3.

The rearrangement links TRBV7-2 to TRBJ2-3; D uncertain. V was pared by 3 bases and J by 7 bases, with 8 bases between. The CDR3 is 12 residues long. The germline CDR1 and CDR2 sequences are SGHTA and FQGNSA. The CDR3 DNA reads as TGTGCCAGCAGCTTCGACATCCATACGCAGTATTTT. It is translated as CASSFDIHTQYF. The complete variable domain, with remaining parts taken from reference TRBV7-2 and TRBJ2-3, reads GAGVSQSPSNKVTEKGKDVELRCDPISGHTALYWYRQSLGQGLEFLIYFQGNSAPDKSGLPSDRFSAERTGGSVSTLTIQRTQQEDSAVYLCASSFDIHTQYFGPGTRLTVL.

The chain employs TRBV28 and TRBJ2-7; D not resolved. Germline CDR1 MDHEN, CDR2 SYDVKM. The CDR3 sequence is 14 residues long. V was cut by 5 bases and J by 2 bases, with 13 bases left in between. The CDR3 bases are TGTGCCAGCAGTCTGAACATTCCCCCCTACGAGCAGTACTTC. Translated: CASSLNIPPYEQYF.

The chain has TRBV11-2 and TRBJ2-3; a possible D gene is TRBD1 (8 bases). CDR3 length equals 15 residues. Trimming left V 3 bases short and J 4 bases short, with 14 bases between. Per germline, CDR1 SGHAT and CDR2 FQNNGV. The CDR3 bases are TGTGCCAGCAGCTTCACACAGGGGGGGGCAGATACGCAGTATTTT. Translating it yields CASSFTQGGADTQYF.